This T cell receptor (beta chain) was sequenced during a study of radiation and T cells in renal cell carcinoma. The wider study: Nephrectomy followed 15 Gy stereotactic body radiation by 4 weeks.

A remark on this clone: Its antigen is still unknown.

CDR1 MDHEN and CDR2 SYDVKM come from the germline V gene. V lost 10 bases and J lost 4; bases outside the gene matches: 6. The length of the CDR3 is 12 residues. Clones were sequenced by immunoSEQ multiplex PCR, and TCRdb holds only the in-frame ones, with some missing. The sample holds under 150,000 clones; about 81% are singletons and the top ten take 1.9%. Time point reported: blood 2 weeks post-SBRT. Treatment in this sample: 15 Gy SBRT to primary tumor, nephrectomy 4 weeks later. Whole-study findings and limits: Top tumor clonotypes rose in blood 2 weeks post-radiation, then contracted.

This TCR was recovered from a woman aged 55 to 70 with renal cell carcinoma. Sequences were derived from blood, sampled from a patient whose treatment included radiotherapy and nephrectomy. The chain joins TRBV28 to TRBJ1-2; 7 bases fit TRBD1. In DNA, the CDR3 is TGTGCCACCCAGGGGGTTAGCTATGGCTACACCTTC. Its protein product is CATQGVSYGYTF.